This TCR beta chain is from a study of CD8+ T cells in alopecia areata. Extraction of RNA preceded its reverse transcription into cDNA, which served as the sequencing template. Assay used: immunoSEQ multiplex PCR; TCRdb lists only in-frame clones, some missing. The sample holds fewer than 40,000 clones, around 60% seen once. The source of this sequence is a human donor with alopecia areata. The sequenced sample consisted of NKG2D-high CD8+ T cells sorted from blood.

The CDR3 region has the DNA TGTGCCAGCAGTCCTACAGGGGTAGAGACCCAGTACTTC. Amino acid sequence: CASSPTGVETQYF. The V call is TRBV5-4, the J call TRBJ2-5; 7 bases are a match to TRBD1. The CDR3 spans 13 residues. V gave up 5 bases and J gave up 4 bases; unmatched junction bases: 5. CDR1 is SGHNT, CDR2 YYREEE, per germline (reference sequence).